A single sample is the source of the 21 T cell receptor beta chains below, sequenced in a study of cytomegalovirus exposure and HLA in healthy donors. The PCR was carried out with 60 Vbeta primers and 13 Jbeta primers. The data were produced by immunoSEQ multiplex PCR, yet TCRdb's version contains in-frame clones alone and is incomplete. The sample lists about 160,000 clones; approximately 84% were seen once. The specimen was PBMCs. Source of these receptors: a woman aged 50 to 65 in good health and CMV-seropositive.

The CDR3 DNA follows: TGCGCCAGCAGCCAAGGACTAGCGGGATTGGGCGGTGAGCAGTTCTTC. This gives the protein CASSQGLAGLGGEQFF. The gene calls are TRBV4-3 and TRBJ2-1, with TRBD2 identical over 11 bases. Germline CDR1 is LGHNA and CDR2 is YSLEER. J gave up 9 bases and V 1 base, and 8 bases lay outside the gene matches. This CDR3 spans 16 amino acids.

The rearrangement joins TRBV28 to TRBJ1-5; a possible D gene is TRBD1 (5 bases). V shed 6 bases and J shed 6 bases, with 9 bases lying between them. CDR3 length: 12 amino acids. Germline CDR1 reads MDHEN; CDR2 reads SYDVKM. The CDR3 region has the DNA TGTGCCAGCAGGTGGGGGGGTCAGCCCCAGCATTTT. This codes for CASRWGGQPQHF.

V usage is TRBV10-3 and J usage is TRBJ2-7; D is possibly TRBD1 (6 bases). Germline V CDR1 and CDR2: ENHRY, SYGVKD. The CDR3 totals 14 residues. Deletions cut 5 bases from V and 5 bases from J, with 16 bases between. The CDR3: CAISIWQGKNEQYF. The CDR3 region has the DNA TGTGCCATCAGTATCTGGCAGGGGAAGAACGAGCAGTACTTC.

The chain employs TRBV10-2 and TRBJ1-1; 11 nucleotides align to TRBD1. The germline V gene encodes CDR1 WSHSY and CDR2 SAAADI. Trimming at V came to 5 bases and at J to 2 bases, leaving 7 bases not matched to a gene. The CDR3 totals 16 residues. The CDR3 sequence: CASSKGQGAFNTEAFF. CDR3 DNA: TGCGCCAGCAGTAAAGGACAGGGGGCCTTTAACACTGAAGCTTTCTTT.

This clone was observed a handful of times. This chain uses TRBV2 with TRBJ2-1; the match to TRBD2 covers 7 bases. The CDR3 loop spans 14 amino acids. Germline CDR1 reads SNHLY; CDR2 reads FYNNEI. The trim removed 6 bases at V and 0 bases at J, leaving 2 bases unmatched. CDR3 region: CASSLAGSYNEQFF. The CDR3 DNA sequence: TGTGCCAGCAGCTTAGCGGGCTCCTACAATGAGCAGTTCTTC.

CDR3 in DNA: TGTGCCAGCAGTCCCGACAGGGATGAAGCTTTCTTT. Translation gives CASSPDRDEAFF. The chain joins TRBV6-5 to TRBJ1-1, with TRBD1 matching over 7 bases. The germline V gene encodes CDR1 MNHEY and CDR2 SVGAGI. This CDR3 contains 12 residues. The J segment lost 7 bases and the V segment lost 5 bases, leaving 4 bases of the junction unmatched.

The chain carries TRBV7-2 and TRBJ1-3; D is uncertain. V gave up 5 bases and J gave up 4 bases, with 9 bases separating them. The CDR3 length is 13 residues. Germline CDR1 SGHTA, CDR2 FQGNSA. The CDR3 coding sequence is TGTGCCAGCAGCAACGTACAGGGAAACACCATATATTTT. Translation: CASSNVQGNTIYF.

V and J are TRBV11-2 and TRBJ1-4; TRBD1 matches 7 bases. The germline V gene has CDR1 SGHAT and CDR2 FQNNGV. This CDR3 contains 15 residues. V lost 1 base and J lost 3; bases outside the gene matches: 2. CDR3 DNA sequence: TGTGCCAGCAGCTTAGCCAGGGGGTCTAATGAAAAACTGTTTTTT. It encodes CASSLARGSNEKLFF.

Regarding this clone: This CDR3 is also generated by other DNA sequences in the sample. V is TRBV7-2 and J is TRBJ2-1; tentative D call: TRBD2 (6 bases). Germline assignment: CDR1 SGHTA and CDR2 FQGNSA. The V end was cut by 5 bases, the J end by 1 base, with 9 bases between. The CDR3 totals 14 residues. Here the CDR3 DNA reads TGTGCCAGCAGCCGCCGGGGGTCCTACAATGAGCAGTTCTTC. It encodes CASSRRGSYNEQFF.

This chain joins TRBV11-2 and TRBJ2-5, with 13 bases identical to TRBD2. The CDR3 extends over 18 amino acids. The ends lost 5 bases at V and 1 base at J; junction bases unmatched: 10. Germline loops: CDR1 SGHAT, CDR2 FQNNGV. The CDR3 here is CASSRTSGSAGSQETQYF. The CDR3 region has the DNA TGTGCCAGCAGCCGGACTAGCGGGAGTGCGGGGTCCCAAGAGACCCAGTACTTC.

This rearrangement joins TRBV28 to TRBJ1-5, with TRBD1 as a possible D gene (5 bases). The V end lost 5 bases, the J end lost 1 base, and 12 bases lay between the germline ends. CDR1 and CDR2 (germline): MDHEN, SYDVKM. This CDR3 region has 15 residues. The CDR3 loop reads CASSPQGGSNQPQHF. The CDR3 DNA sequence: TGTGCCAGCAGTCCTCAGGGAGGAAGCAATCAGCCCCAGCATTTT.

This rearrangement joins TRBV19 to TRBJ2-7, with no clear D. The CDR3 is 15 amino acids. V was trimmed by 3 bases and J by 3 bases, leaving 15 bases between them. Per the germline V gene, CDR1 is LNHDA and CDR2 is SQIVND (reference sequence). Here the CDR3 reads CASSISPRSGYEQYF. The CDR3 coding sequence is TGTGCCAGTAGTATTTCCCCTCGGTCAGGCTACGAGCAGTACTTC.

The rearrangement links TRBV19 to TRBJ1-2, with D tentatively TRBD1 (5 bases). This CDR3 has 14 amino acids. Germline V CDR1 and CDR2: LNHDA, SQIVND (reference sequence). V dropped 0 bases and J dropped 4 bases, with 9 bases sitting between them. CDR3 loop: CASSIDRGTYGYTF. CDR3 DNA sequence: TGTGCCAGTAGTATAGATAGGGGCACCTATGGCTACACCTTC.

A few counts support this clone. In DNA, the CDR3 is TGTGCCAGCAGCTTAGATGACCTACAGTTGCGAGCTTTCTTT. It translates to CASSLDDLQLRAFF. The chain carries TRBV11-2 and TRBJ1-1; D call uncertain. Looked up from germline, CDR1 is SGHAT and CDR2 is FQNNGV. This CDR3 has 14 amino acids. V was shortened by 0 bases and J by 10 bases, with 15 bases between the two germline ends.

CDR3 region: CASSPPGRLGGYTF. In DNA form, the CDR3 reads TGCGCCAGCAGCCCTCCGGGGAGACTGGGCGGCTACACCTTC. The chain employs TRBV4-1 and TRBJ1-2; D gene ambiguous. This CDR3 has 14 amino acids. Germline V gene sequence: CDR1 MGHRA, CDR2 YSYEKL. The ends were cut back, 4 bases at V and 8 bases at J, with 17 bases in the middle.

The CDR3 loop is CASSLEREYNEQFF. CDR3 nucleotide sequence: TGTGCCAGCAGTCTCGAGCGAGAGTACAATGAGCAGTTCTTC. The chain couples TRBV7-8 to TRBJ2-1; D uncertain. Trimming took off 6 bases at V and 4 bases at J, with 13 bases between the two ends. This CDR3 region has 14 residues. Germline loops: CDR1 SGHVS, CDR2 FQNEAQ.

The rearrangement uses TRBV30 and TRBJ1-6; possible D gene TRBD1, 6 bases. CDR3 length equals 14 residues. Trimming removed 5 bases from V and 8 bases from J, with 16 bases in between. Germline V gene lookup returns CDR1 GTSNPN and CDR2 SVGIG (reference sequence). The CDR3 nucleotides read TGTGCCTGGTCTCGGGCAGGGGCTTATTCACCCCTCCACTTT. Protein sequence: CAWSRAGAYSPLHF.

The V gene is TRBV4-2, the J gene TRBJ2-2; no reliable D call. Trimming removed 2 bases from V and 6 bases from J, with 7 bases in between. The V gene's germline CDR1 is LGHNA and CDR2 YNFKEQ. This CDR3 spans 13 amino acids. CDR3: CASSQSYSGELFF. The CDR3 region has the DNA TGTGCCAGCAGCCAATCCTACTCCGGGGAGCTGTTTTTT.

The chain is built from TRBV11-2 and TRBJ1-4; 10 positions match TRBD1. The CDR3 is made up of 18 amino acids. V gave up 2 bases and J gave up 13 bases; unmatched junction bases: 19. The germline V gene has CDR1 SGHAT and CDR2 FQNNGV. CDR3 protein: CASSLNGQGGIPSGGLFF. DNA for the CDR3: TGTGCCAGCAGCTTAAACGGACAGGGGGGTATCCCGTCGGGGGGACTGTTTTTT. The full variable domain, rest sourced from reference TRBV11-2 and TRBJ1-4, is EAGVAQSPRYKIIEKRQSVAFWCNPISGHATLYWYQQILGQGPKLLIQFQNNGVVDDSQLPKDRFSAERLKGVDSTLKIQPAKLEDSAVYLCASSLNGQGGIPSGGLFFGSGTQLSVL.

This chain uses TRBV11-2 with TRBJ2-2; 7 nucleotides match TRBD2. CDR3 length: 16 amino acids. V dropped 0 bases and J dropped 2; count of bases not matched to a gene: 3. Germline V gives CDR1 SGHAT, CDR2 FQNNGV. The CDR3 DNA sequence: TGTGCCAGCAGCTTAGATCAGCGGGAAAACACCGGGGAGCTGTTTTTT. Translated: CASSLDQRENTGELFF.

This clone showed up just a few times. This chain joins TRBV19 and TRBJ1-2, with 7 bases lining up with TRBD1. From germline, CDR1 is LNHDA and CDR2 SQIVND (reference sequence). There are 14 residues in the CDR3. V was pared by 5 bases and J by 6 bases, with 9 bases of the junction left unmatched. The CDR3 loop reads CASSAPGGGHGYTF. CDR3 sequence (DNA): TGTGCCAGTAGTGCACCAGGGGGTGGGCATGGCTACACCTTC.